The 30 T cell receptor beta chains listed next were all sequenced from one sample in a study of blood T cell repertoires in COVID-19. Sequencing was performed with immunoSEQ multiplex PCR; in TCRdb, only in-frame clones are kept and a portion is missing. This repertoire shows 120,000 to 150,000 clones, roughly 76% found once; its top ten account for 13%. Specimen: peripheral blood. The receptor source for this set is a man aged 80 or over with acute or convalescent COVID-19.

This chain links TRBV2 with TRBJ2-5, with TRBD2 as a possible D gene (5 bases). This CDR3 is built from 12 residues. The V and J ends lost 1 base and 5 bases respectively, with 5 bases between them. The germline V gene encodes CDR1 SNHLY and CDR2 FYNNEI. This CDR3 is CASSEGRETQYF. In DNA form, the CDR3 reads TGTGCCAGCAGTGAAGGGAGGGAGACCCAGTACTTC.

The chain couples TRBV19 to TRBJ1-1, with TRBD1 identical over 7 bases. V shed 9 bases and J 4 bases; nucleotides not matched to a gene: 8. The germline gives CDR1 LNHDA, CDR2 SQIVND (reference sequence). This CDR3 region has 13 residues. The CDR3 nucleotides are TGTGCCAGCCTCAGGGGGACGGGCACTGAAGCTTTCTTT. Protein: CASLRGTGTEAFF.

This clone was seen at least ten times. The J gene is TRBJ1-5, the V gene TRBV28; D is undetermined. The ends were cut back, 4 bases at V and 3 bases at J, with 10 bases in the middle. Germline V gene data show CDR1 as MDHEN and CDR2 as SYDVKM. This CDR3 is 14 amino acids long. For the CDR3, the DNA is TGTGCCAGCAGTTCCGGAGGTACCAATCAGCCCCAGCATTTT. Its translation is CASSSGGTNQPQHF.

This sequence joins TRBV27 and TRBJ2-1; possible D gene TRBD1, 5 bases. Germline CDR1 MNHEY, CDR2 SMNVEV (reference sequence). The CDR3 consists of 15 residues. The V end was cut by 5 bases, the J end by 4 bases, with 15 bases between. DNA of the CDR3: TGTGCCAGCAGTATCGCCCCGACAGCTTACAATGAGCAGTTCTTC. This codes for CASSIAPTAYNEQFF.

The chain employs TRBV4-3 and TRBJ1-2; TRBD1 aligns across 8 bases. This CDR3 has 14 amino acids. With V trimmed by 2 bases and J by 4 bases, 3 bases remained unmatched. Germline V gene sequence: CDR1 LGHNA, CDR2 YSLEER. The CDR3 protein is CASSQTTGAYGYTF. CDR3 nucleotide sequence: TGCGCCAGCAGCCAAACGACAGGGGCCTATGGCTACACCTTC.

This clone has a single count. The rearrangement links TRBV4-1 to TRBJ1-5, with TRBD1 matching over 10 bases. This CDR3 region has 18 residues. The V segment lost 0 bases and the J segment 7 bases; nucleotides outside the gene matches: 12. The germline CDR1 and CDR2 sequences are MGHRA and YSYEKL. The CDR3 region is CASSQDNPRTGGKQPQHF. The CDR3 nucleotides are TGCGCCAGCAGCCAAGATAACCCACGGACAGGGGGGAAGCAGCCCCAGCATTTT.

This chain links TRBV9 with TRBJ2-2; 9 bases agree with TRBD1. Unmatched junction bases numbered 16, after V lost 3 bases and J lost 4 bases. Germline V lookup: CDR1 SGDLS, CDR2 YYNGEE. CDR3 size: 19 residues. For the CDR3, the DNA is TGTGCCAGCAGCGAGGGGAGGGGACAGGGCCCCAGGATCACCGGGGAGCTGTTTTTT. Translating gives CASSEGRGQGPRITGELFF.

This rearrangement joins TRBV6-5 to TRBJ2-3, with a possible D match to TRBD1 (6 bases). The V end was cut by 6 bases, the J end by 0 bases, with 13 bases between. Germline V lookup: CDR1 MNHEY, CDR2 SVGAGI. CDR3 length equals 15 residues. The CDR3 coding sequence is TGTGCCAGCAGATACGACAGGACTAGCACAGATACGCAGTATTTT. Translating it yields CASRYDRTSTDTQYF.

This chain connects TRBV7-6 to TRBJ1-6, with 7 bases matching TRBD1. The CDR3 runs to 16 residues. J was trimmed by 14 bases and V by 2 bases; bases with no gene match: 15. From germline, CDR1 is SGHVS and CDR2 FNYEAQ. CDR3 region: CASSLMPGGIGSSLHF. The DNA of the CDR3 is TGTGCCAGCAGCTTAATGCCAGGGGGTATTGGTTCGTCCCTCCACTTT.

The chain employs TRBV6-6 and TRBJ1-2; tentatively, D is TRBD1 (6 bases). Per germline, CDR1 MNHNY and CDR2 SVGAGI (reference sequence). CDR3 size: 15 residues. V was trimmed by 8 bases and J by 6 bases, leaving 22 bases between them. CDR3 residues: CASGETTGAFDGYTF. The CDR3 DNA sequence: TGTGCCAGCGGAGAGACGACAGGTGCTTTTGATGGCTACACCTTC.

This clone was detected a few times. The CDR3: CSVVLTGGSNQPQHF. CDR3 DNA: TGCAGCGTCGTCCTGACAGGGGGTAGCAATCAGCCCCAGCATTTT. This chain joins TRBV29-1 and TRBJ1-5, with TRBD1 identical over 9 bases. The CDR3 extends over 15 amino acids. V lost 6 bases, J lost 0 bases, and 6 bases stayed unmatched. CDR1 is SQVTM and CDR2 is ANQGSEA in the germline V gene.

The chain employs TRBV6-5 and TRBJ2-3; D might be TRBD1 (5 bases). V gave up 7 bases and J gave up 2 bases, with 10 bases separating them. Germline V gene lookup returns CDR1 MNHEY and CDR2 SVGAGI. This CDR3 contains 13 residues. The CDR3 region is CASKVGATDTQYF. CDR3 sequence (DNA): TGTGCCAGCAAGGTTGGGGCCACAGATACGCAGTATTTT.

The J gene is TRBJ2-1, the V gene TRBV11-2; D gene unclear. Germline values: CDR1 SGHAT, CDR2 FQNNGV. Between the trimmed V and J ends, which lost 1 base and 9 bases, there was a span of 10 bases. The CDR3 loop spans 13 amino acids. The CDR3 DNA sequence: TGTGCCAGCAGCTTAGTTGCGTTCGGTGAGCAGTTCTTC. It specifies CASSLVAFGEQFF.

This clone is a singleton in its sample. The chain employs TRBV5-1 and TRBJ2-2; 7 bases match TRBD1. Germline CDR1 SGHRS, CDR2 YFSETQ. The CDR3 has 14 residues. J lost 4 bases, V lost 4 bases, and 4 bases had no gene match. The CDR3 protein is CASSTGQATGELFF. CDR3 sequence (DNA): TGCGCCAGCAGCACCGGACAGGCCACCGGGGAGCTGTTTTTT. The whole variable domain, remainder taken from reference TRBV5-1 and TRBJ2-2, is KAGVTQTPRYLIKTRGQQVTLSCSPISGHRSVSWYQQTPGQGLQFLFEYFSETQRNKGNFPGRFSGRQFSNSRSEMNVSTLELGDSALYLCASSTGQATGELFFGEGSRLTVL.

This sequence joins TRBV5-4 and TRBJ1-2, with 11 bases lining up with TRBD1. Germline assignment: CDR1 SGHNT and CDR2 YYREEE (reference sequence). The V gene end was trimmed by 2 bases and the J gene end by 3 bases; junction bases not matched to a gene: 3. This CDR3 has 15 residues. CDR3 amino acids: CASSFPGQGDYGYTF. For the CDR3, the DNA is TGTGCCAGCAGCTTTCCGGGACAGGGGGACTATGGCTACACCTTC.

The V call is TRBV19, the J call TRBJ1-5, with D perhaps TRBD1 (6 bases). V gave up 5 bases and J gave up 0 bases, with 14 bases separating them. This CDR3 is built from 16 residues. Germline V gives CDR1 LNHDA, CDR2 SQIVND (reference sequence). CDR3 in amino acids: CASSVRGTYSNQPQHF. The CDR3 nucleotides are TGTGCCAGTAGTGTCAGGGGCACCTATAGCAATCAGCCCCAGCATTTT. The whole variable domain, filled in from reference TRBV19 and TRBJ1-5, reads DGGITQSPKYLFRKEGQNVTLSCEQNLNHDAMYWYRQDPGQGLRLIYYSQIVNDFQKGDIAEGYSVSREKKESFPLTVTSAQKNPTAFYLCASSVRGTYSNQPQHFGDGTRLSIL.

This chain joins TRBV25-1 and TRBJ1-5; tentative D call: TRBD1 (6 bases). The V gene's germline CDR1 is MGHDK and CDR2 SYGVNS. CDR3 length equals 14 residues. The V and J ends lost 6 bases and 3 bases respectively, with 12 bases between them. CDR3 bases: TGTGCCAGCAGGCCGGCAGGGGACAATCAGCCCCAGCATTTT. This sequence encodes CASRPAGDNQPQHF. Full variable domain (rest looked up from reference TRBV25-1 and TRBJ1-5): EADIYQTPRYLVIGTGKKITLECSQTMGHDKMYWYQQDPGMELHLIHYSYGVNSTEKGDLSSESTVSRIRTEHFPLTLESARPSHTSQYLCASRPAGDNQPQHFGDGTRLSIL.

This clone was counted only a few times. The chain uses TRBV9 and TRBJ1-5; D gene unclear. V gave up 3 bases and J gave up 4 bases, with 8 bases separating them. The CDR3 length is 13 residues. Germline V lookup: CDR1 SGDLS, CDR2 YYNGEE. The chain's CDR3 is CASSAAVNQPQHF. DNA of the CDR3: TGTGCCAGCAGCGCCGCAGTTAATCAGCCCCAGCATTTT.

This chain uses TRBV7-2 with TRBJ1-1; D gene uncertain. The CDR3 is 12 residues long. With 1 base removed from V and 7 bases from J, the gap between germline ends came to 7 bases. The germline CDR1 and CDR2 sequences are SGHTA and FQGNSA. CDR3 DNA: TGTGCCAGCAGCTTAGGAACTCGTGAAGCTTTCTTT. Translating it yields CASSLGTREAFF.

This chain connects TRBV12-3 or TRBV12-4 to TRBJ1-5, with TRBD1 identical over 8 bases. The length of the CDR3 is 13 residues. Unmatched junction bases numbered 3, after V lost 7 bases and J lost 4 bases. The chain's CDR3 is CASTRQGNQPQHF. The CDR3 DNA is TGTGCCAGCACCCGACAGGGGAATCAGCCCCAGCATTTT.

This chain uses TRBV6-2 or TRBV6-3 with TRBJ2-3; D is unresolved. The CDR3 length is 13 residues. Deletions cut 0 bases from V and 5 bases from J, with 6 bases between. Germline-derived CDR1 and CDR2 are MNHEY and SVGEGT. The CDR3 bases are TGTGCCAGCAGTTACTCTCGACAAGATACGCAGTATTTT. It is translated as CASSYSRQDTQYF.

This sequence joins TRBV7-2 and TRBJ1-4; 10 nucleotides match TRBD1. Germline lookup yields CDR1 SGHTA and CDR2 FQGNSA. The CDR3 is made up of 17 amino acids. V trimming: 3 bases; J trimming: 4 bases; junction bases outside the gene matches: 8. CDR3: CASSFGDRGYGNEKLFF. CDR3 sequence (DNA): TGTGCCAGCAGCTTCGGGGACAGGGGTTACGGTAATGAAAAACTGTTTTTT.

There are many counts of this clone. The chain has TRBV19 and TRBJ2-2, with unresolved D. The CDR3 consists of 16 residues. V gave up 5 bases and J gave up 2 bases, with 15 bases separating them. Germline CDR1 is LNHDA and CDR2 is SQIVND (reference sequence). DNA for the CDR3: TGTGCCAGTAGTTCCCTCGTCGCAGGAAACACCGGGGAGCTGTTTTTT. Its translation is CASSSLVAGNTGELFF.

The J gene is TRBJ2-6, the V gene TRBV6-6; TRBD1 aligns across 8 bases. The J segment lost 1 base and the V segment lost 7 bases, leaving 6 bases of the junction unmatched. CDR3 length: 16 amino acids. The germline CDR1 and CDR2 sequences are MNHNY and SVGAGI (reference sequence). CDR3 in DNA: TGTGCCAGCACCCCGACAGGGGATTCTGGGGCCAACGTCCTGACTTTC. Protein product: CASTPTGDSGANVLTF.

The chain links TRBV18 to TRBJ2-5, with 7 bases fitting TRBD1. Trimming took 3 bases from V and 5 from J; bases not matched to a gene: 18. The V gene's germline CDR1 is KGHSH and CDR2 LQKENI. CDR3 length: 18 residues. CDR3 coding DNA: TGTGCCAGCTCACCGAACAGGGGTCTTAATTTGAAAGCGGAGACCCAGTACTTC. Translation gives CASSPNRGLNLKAETQYF.

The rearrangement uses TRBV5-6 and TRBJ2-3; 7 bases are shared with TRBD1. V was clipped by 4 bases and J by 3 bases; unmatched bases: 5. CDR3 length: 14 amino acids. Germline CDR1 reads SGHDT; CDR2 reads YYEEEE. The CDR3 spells CASSQDRFTDTQYF. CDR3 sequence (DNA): TGTGCCAGCAGCCAGGACAGGTTTACAGATACGCAGTATTTT.

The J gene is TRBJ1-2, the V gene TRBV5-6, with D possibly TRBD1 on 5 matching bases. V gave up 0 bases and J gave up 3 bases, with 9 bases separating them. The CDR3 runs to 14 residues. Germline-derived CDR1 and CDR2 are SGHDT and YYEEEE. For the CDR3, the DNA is TGTGCCAGCAGCTTGGGGGGCGGATACTATGGCTACACCTTC. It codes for CASSLGGGYYGYTF.

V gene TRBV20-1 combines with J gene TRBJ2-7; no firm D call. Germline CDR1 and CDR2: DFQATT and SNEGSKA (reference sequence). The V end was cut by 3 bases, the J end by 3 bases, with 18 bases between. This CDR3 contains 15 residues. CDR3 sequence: CSASGPRVGNYEQYF. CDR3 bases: TGCAGTGCTAGTGGCCCTCGGGTAGGCAACTACGAGCAGTACTTC.

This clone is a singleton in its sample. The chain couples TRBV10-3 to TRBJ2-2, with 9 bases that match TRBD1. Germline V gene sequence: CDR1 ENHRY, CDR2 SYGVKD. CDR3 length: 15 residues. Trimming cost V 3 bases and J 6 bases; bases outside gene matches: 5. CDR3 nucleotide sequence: TGTGCCATCAGTGAACGACAGGGGGTGGCCGGGGAGCTGTTTTTT. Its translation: CAISERQGVAGELFF.

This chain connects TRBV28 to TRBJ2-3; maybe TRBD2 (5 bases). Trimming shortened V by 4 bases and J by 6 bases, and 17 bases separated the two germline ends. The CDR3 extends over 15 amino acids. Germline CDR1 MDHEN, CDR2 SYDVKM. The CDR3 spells CASSSPRVGGDTQYF. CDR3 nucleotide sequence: TGTGCCAGCAGTTCCCCGAGGGTCGGTGGGGATACGCAGTATTTT. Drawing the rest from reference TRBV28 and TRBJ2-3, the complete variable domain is DVKVTQSSRYLVKRTGEKVFLECVQDMDHENMFWYRQDPGLGLRLIYFSYDVKMKEKGDIPEGYSVSREKKERFSLILESASTNQTSMYLCASSSPRVGGDTQYFGPGTRLTVL.